These 22 T cell receptor beta chains came from one sample sequenced in a study of early T cells in non-severe SARS-CoV-2 infection. TCRdb reanalysed the 5' RACE reads using MiXCR and keeps one entry per CDR3 protein. In the table there are some 30,000 distinct CDR3 sequences, approximately 5% of which are singletons. Sequencing was performed on whole blood. The receptor set was obtained from an adult who was a healthcare worker with PCR-confirmed SARS-CoV-2 infection or an uninfected control (not recorded which).

This clonotype was observed many times. The gene calls are TRBV19 and TRBJ1-5; D is unclear. The CDR3 is 13 residues long. V lost 6 bases to trimming and J lost 6 bases, with 12 bases between them. Germline V gives CDR1 LNHDA, CDR2 SQIVND (reference sequence). The CDR3 is CASSLEGTQPQHF. CDR3 DNA: TGTGCCAGTAGCCTCGAGGGAACTCAGCCCCAGCATTTT.

By its share, this clonotype is medium-sized. This CDR3 reads CASSSAAVLAGREQFF. The CDR3 DNA reads as TGTGCCAGCAGCTCGGCCGCGGTTCTAGCGGGGAGAGAGCAGTTCTTC. The chain uses TRBV13 and TRBJ2-1; TRBD2 matches 9 bases. Germline assignment: CDR1 PRHDT and CDR2 FYEKMQ (reference sequence). The V gene end was trimmed by 4 bases and the J gene end by 10 bases; junction bases not matched to a gene: 14. The CDR3 is made up of 16 amino acids.

V usage is TRBV11-2 and J usage is TRBJ2-7, with unresolved D. Trimming shortened V by 2 bases and J by 6 bases, and 17 bases separated the two germline ends. The CDR3 is 15 amino acids. The germline V gene encodes CDR1 SGHAT and CDR2 FQNNGV. The CDR3 sequence: CASSLLRRFQVEQYF. The CDR3 DNA is TGTGCCAGCAGCTTACTACGTCGATTTCAAGTCGAGCAGTACTTC.

This clonotype was seen repeatedly, ten times or more. V and J are TRBV6-5 and TRBJ1-2; a weak D match, TRBD1 (6 bases). The CDR3 has 14 residues. Germline V CDR1 and CDR2: MNHEY, SVGAGI. V shed 5 bases and J shed 4 bases, with 14 bases lying between them. As DNA, the CDR3 is TGTGCCAGCAGTCCGGACAGCCCAAGCTATGGCTACACCTTC. Encoded protein: CASSPDSPSYGYTF.

This clonotype was counted many times. The chain is built from TRBV29-1 and TRBJ2-7; 7 nucleotides agree with TRBD1. Germline trimming cut 6 bases from V and 2 bases from J; bases unmatched to any gene: 7. CDR1 is SQVTM, CDR2 ANQGSEA, per germline. The CDR3 runs 13 residues. CDR3 nucleotides: TGCAGCGTCGCAGGGGGTGGCACCTACGAGCAGTACTTC. Protein sequence: CSVAGGGTYEQYF.

This clonotype was detected many times. The chain combines TRBV27 with TRBJ1-6; unclear D gene. Per the germline V gene, CDR1 is MNHEY and CDR2 is SMNVEV (reference sequence). V was clipped by 5 bases and J by 3 bases, with 17 bases between them. The CDR3 consists of 17 residues. In nucleotides, the CDR3 is TGTGCCAGCAGTGCTTCATACCCGGTGGGCTATAATTCACCCCTCCACTTT. Residues: CASSASYPVGYNSPLHF.

The rearrangement uses TRBV3-1 and TRBJ2-1; TRBD2 matches at 8 bases. The ends lost 6 bases at V and 10 bases at J; junction bases unmatched: 11. Per germline, CDR1 LGHDT and CDR2 YNNKEL (reference sequence). The length of the CDR3 is 14 residues. The CDR3 region has the DNA TGTGCCAGCAGTGGCCCGGGGGGGGAAAGGGAGCAGTTCTTC. This sequence encodes CASSGPGGEREQFF.

The V and J genes are TRBV3-1 and TRBJ1-5, with no clear D. The CDR3 extends over 11 amino acids. Germline V gives CDR1 LGHDT, CDR2 YNNKEL (reference sequence). V lost 4 bases and J 10 bases, leaving 8 bases between the germline ends. The CDR3 reads CASSPHGPQHF. For the CDR3, the DNA is TGTGCCAGCAGCCCCCATGGTCCCCAGCATTTT.

The chain recombines TRBV10-2 with TRBJ2-7, with D perhaps TRBD2 (6 bases). In germline, CDR1 is WSHSY, CDR2 SAAADI. This CDR3 comprises 15 residues. Trimming left V 7 bases short and J 2 bases short, with 18 bases between. The CDR3 loop reads CASTVTAGPTYEQYF. DNA for the CDR3: TGCGCCAGCACCGTCACTGCGGGACCCACCTACGAGCAGTACTTC.

There are a few counts of this clonotype. V is TRBV12-5 and J is TRBJ2-3; D call uncertain. The end of the DNA is better explained by TRBJ1-5, so the J call may be wrong. The CDR3 covers 11 residues. Germline loops: CDR1 LGHNT, CDR2 FRNRAP. The CDR3, as DNA: TGTGCTAGTGAAGAAGGCATAGGACAGCATTTT. It specifies CASEEGIGQHF.

This clonotype was recorded a few times. The V gene is TRBV12-3 or TRBV12-4, the J gene TRBJ1-4; D possibly corresponds to TRBD1 (5 bases). The V end lost 0 bases, the J end lost 7 bases, and 9 bases lay between the germline ends. The length of the CDR3 is 14 residues. The CDR3 sequence: CASSLAGEGEKLFF. For the CDR3, the DNA is TGTGCCAGCAGTTTAGCGGGGGAGGGTGAAAAACTGTTTTTT.

This clonotype came up many times. At one of its ends the junction is not consistent with the germline gene, which may arise from a read error. The chain is built from TRBV7-7 and TRBJ2-5, with 13 bases aligning to TRBD2. CDR3 length: 16 amino acids. CDR1 and CDR2 from the germline V gene are SSHAT and FNYEAQ (reference sequence). The CDR3 loop is CASSYTSGGAVETQYF. DNA for the CDR3: TGTGCTAGCAGCTACACTAGCGGGGGGGCCGTGGAGACCCAGTACTTC.

This clonotype was detected many times. The chain has TRBV20-1 and TRBJ2-6; 8 bases are a match to TRBD1. Germline-derived CDR1 and CDR2 are DFQATT and SNEGSKA (reference sequence). The CDR3 spans 16 residues. CDR3 DNA: TGCGGGTTACAGGGGACAGGTGGTACTGGGGCCAACGTCCTGACTTTC. It encodes CGLQGTGGTGANVLTF.

This chain links TRBV7-2 with TRBJ1-6; D is undetermined. The germline V gene encodes CDR1 SGHTA and CDR2 FQGNSA. Between the trimmed V and J ends, which lost 1 base and 8 bases, there was a span of 6 bases. This CDR3 spans 13 amino acids. This CDR3 reads CASSLERDSPLHF. CDR3 bases: TGTGCCAGCAGCTTAGAAAGGGATTCACCCCTCCACTTT.

This clonotype was seen many times. The rearrangement uses TRBV20-1 and TRBJ2-3; weak D call: TRBD1 (6 bases). This CDR3 has 16 amino acids. V lost 4 bases and J lost 2, with 19 bases in between. Germline V lookup: CDR1 DFQATT, CDR2 SNEGSKA (reference sequence). The CDR3 sequence is CSATGARVLYTDTQYF. The CDR3 coding sequence is TGCAGTGCTACAGGGGCGCGGGTCCTTTACACAGATACGCAGTATTTT.

This clonotype was recorded many times. This chain links TRBV2 with TRBJ2-1; 7 bases agree with TRBD1. Trimming removed 2 bases from V and 3 bases from J; junction bases left unmatched: 4. CDR1 is SNHLY, CDR2 FYNNEI, per germline. The CDR3 runs to 15 residues. CDR3 in amino acids: CASSESGQNYNEQFF. Here the CDR3 DNA reads TGTGCCAGCAGTGAATCGGGACAGAACTACAATGAGCAGTTCTTC.

This clonotype was counted at least ten times. The genes are TRBV19 and TRBJ2-7; no reliable D call. CDR1 is LNHDA, CDR2 SQIVND, per germline (reference sequence). This CDR3 contains 11 residues. Trimming took off 8 bases at V and 7 bases at J, with 12 bases between the two ends. In nucleotides, the CDR3 is TGTGCCAGTCTGTCGGTGGGGGAGCAGTACTTC. Protein product: CASLSVGEQYF.

This clonotype came up many times. The chain has TRBV5-4 and TRBJ2-2, with 9 bases fitting TRBD1. V was pared by 4 bases and J by 3 bases, with 7 bases of the junction left unmatched. Germline V gene sequence: CDR1 SGHNT, CDR2 YYREEE (reference sequence). This CDR3 is 16 amino acids long. The CDR3 DNA is TGTGCCAGCAGCACCGACAGGGGGGGCTACACCGGGGAGCTGTTTTTT. This codes for CASSTDRGGYTGELFF.

This clonotype came up a few times. V and J are TRBV7-9 and TRBJ2-7; 9 bases match TRBD1. The germline V gene encodes CDR1 SEHNR and CDR2 FQNEAQ (reference sequence). The CDR3 is made up of 14 amino acids. V was clipped by 4 bases and J by 2 bases; unmatched bases: 3. Here the CDR3 DNA reads TGTGCCAGCAGCTCCAGGGACAGGGCCTACGAGCAGTACTTC. Residues: CASSSRDRAYEQYF.

This clonotype occurred many times. This chain connects TRBV6-6 to TRBJ1-2, with a tentative D call TRBD1 (5 bases). This CDR3 is built from 13 residues. Germline V gene data show CDR1 as MNHNY and CDR2 as SVGAGI (reference sequence). V was trimmed by 8 bases and J by 5 bases, leaving 15 bases between them. In DNA, the CDR3 is TGTGCCAGCTCACGAGGGCAGGGTTATGGCTACACCTTC. This encodes CASSRGQGYGYTF.

This clonotype has at least ten counts. The CDR3, as DNA: TGCGCCAGCAGTACAGGACAGGGTGACACCGGGGAGCTGTTTTTT. It is translated as CASSTGQGDTGELFF. This chain joins TRBV10-1 and TRBJ2-2; 8 bases map to TRBD1. CDR3 size: 15 residues. V was clipped by 5 bases and J by 3 bases; unmatched bases: 5. CDR1 is WNHNN and CDR2 is SYGVQD in the germline V gene (reference sequence).

This clonotype showed up many times. This rearrangement joins TRBV28 to TRBJ1-1; a possible D gene is TRBD1 (5 bases). The CDR3 totals 14 residues. Germline CDR1 and CDR2: MDHEN and SYDVKM. V was trimmed by 8 bases and J by 0 bases, leaving 13 bases between them. The CDR3 loop is CASGDSDMNTEAFF. For the CDR3, the DNA is TGTGCCAGCGGGGACTCCGACATGAACACTGAAGCTTTCTTT.